The 13 T cell receptor beta chains in this list originate from one sample, sequenced in a study of blood T cell repertoires in COVID-19. Profiling relied on immunoSEQ multiplex PCR, and the TCRdb table lists in-frame clones only, not all of them. Found here are over 250,000 clones, 80% to 95% of them singletons; the top ten hold over 2%. Sample: peripheral blood. The receptors stem from a woman in her thirties with COVID-19, enrolled during active disease.

This chain joins TRBV15 and TRBJ2-7; a weak D match, TRBD2 (6 bases). This CDR3 contains 15 residues. From germline, CDR1 is LNHNV and CDR2 YYDKDF (reference sequence). Trimming left V 1 base short and J 1 base short, with 11 bases between. CDR3 nucleotide sequence: TGTGCCACCAGCAGAGTCGAGGAGGGTTCCTACGAGCAGTACTTC. This translates into CATSRVEEGSYEQYF. Drawing the rest from reference TRBV15 and TRBJ2-7, the complete variable domain is DAMVIQNPRYQVTQFGKPVTLSCSQTLNHNVMYWYQQKSSQAPKLLFHYYDKDFNNEADTPDNFQSRRPNTSFCFLDIRSPGLGDTAMYLCATSRVEEGSYEQYFGPGTRLTVT.

The chain joins TRBV5-1 to TRBJ1-2; TRBD1 aligns across 7 bases. The CDR3 is 15 residues long. Germline loops: CDR1 SGHRS, CDR2 YFSETQ. With V trimmed by 3 bases and J by 4 bases, 9 bases remained unmatched. The CDR3 DNA follows: TGCGCCAGCAGCTCCAACGCAGGGGGGTCCTATGGCTACACCTTC. This codes for CASSSNAGGSYGYTF.

The V and J genes are TRBV7-2 and TRBJ2-1; 12 bases are shared with TRBD2. The J segment lost 5 bases and the V segment lost 8 bases, leaving 7 bases of the junction unmatched. Germline V gene data show CDR1 as SGHTA and CDR2 as FQGNSA. There are 15 residues in the CDR3. The CDR3 region has the DNA TGTGCCAGCCGACTCGGACTAGCGGGAAACAATGAGCAGTTCTTC. Translated: CASRLGLAGNNEQFF.

The chain uses TRBV3-1 (or the pseudogene TRBV3-2) and TRBJ2-3; 8 nucleotides line up with TRBD1. V shed 0 bases and J 4 bases; nucleotides not matched to a gene: 9. Germline V gene sequence: CDR1 LGHDT, CDR2 YNNKEL (reference sequence). This CDR3 contains 17 residues. The CDR3 here is CASSQEVFGQGADTQYF. The CDR3 DNA reads as TGTGCCAGCAGCCAAGAGGTATTTGGACAGGGTGCAGATACGCAGTATTTT.

The chain carries TRBV6-5 and TRBJ1-5; tentative D call: TRBD1 (6 bases). CDR3 length: 14 residues. Looked up from germline, CDR1 is MNHEY and CDR2 is SVGAGI. The V gene lost 9 bases and the J gene lost 2 bases, with 14 bases spanning the gap. Here the CDR3 reads CASTMDSRNQPQHF. The CDR3 DNA sequence: TGTGCCAGTACAATGGACAGTCGCAATCAGCCCCAGCATTTT.

The CDR3 protein is CASSLALPARADSPLHF. The CDR3 DNA reads as TGTGCCAGCAGCTTAGCGTTACCCGCCAGGGCGGATTCACCCCTCCACTTT. The J gene is TRBJ1-6, the V gene TRBV7-8, with a possible D match to TRBD1 (5 bases). CDR1 and CDR2 (germline): SGHVS, FQNEAQ. The CDR3 length is 17 residues. Trimming took 0 bases from V and 8 from J, leaving 17 bases between them.

The genes are TRBV3-1 (or the pseudogene TRBV3-2) and TRBJ1-5; 9 bases fit TRBD1. The CDR3 length is 15 residues. With 0 bases clipped from V and 6 bases from J, the junction kept 3 bases outside the gene matches. Germline V gives CDR1 LGHDT, CDR2 YNNKEL (reference sequence). As DNA, the CDR3 is TGTGCCAGCAGCCAAGATACAGGGGGCCTTCAGCCCCAGCATTTT. Translation: CASSQDTGGLQPQHF.

V gene TRBV30 combines with J gene TRBJ1-2; possible D gene TRBD1, 6 bases. Germline assignment: CDR1 GTSNPN and CDR2 SVGIG (reference sequence). Trimming stripped 4 bases from V and 8 bases from J, with 23 bases between. This CDR3 is 15 amino acids long. The CDR3 here is CAWTWDLLATGGYTF. CDR3 sequence (DNA): TGTGCCTGGACCTGGGACCTTCTCGCAACAGGGGGCTACACCTTC.

The sample holds one count of this clone. The chain joins TRBV3-1 (or the pseudogene TRBV3-2) to TRBJ2-7, with a possible D match to TRBD1 (5 bases). Deletions cut 1 base from V and 7 bases from J, with 17 bases between. Germline V gene data show CDR1 as LGHDT and CDR2 as YNNKEL (reference sequence). The CDR3 length is 15 residues. The CDR3 loop is CASSQGRVGSGEQYF. The CDR3 DNA reads TGTGCCAGCAGCCAAGGAAGGGTCGGCTCAGGGGAGCAGTACTTC.

Concerning this clone: Other nucleotide sequences in the sample specify the same CDR3. This chain links TRBV30 with TRBJ1-1, with D hard to call. The CDR3 is made up of 13 amino acids. In germline, CDR1 is GTSNPN, CDR2 SVGIG (reference sequence). The ends were cut back, 3 bases at V and 2 bases at J, with 10 bases in the middle. The CDR3 DNA reads as TGTGCCTGGAGCGTCGGAGCCAACACTGAAGCTTTCTTT. It is translated as CAWSVGANTEAFF. The full variable domain, completed using reference TRBV30 and TRBJ1-1, is SQTIHQWPATLVQPVGSPLSLECTVEGTSNPNLYWYRQAAGRGLQLLFYSVGIGQISSEVPQNLSASRPQDRQFILSSKKLLLSDSGFYLCAWSVGANTEAFFGQGTRLTVV.

The gene calls are TRBV7-8 and TRBJ1-5; D is undetermined. V lost 5 bases and J 3 bases, leaving 8 bases between the germline ends. Germline lookup yields CDR1 SGHVS and CDR2 FQNEAQ. CDR3 length: 13 amino acids. The CDR3 loop is CASSDYPNQPQHF. Written as DNA, the CDR3 is TGTGCCAGCAGCGACTATCCCAATCAGCCCCAGCATTTT.

This chain uses TRBV12-3 or TRBV12-4 with TRBJ1-1; no clear D gene. Trimming stripped 3 bases from V and 4 bases from J, with 3 bases between. CDR3 length: 11 residues. The CDR3 loop is CASSFSTEAFF. DNA for the CDR3: TGTGCCAGCAGTTTCTCCACTGAAGCTTTCTTT.

This chain joins TRBV27 and TRBJ2-1, with 8 nucleotides matching TRBD1. The CDR3 loop spans 17 amino acids. Germline-derived CDR1 and CDR2 are MNHEY and SMNVEV (reference sequence). Trimming took 0 bases from V and 0 from J; bases not matched to a gene: 4. The chain's CDR3 is CASSLSGTGSSYNEQFF. The CDR3 coding sequence is TGTGCCAGCAGTTTATCGGGGACAGGTAGCTCCTACAATGAGCAGTTCTTC.